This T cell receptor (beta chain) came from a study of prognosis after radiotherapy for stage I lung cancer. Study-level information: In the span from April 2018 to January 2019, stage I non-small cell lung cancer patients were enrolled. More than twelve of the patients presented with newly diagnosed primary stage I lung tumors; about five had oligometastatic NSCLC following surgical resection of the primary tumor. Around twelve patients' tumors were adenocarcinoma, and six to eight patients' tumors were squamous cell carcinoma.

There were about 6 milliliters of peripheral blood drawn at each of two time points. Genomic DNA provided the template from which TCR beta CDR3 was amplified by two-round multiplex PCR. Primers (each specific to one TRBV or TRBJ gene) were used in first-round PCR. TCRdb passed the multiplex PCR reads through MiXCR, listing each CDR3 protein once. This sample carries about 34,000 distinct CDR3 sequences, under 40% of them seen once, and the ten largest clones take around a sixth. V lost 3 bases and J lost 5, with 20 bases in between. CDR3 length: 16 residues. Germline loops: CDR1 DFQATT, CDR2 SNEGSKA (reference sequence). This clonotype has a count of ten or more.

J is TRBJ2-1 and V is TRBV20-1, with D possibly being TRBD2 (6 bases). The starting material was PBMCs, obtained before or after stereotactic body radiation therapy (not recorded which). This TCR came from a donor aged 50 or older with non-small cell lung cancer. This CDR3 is CSARGFERESHNEQFF. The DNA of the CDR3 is TGCAGTGCTAGGGGCTTCGAACGGGAGAGTCACAATGAGCAGTTCTTC.